One sample yielded the 20 T cell receptor beta chains listed below, sequenced in a study of radiation and T cells in renal cell carcinoma (dated by TCRdb to 2020 to 2021). Reading the label with the study, this specimen's time point is: baseline pretreatment blood. The sample's treatment or condition label, decoded: 15 Gy SBRT to primary tumor, nephrectomy 4 weeks later. The library was produced with the immunoSEQ multiplex PCR assay. Not all clones reach the TCRdb copy of this immuneACCESS table, which keeps in-frame sequences only. Checked studies attribute under half of the gap to unresolved V genes and leave the rest unexplained. Recorded for this sample are 130,000 to 150,000 clones; approximately 90% of them occurred a single time. The leading ten clones occupy about 12% of the sample. Sequenced here: blood, sampled from a patient whose treatment included radiotherapy and nephrectomy. Receptor source: a woman aged 45 to 65 with renal cell carcinoma.

This chain links TRBV15 with TRBJ1-2; 7 bases match TRBD1. This CDR3 has 18 amino acids. The V gene end was trimmed by 5 bases and the J gene end by 0 bases; junction bases not matched to a gene: 15. The germline gives CDR1 LNHNV, CDR2 YYDKDF (reference sequence). The CDR3 reads CATSPGRGRVRSNYGYTF. The DNA of the CDR3 is TGTGCCACCAGCCCTGGAAGGGGGCGAGTAAGATCTAACTATGGCTACACCTTC.

This clone has a single count. The chain carries TRBV25-1 and TRBJ2-5; maybe TRBD1 (6 bases). The CDR3 has 14 amino acids. The V end was cut by 4 bases, the J end by 1 base, with 10 bases between. Germline CDR1 and CDR2: MGHDK and SYGVNS. The CDR3 DNA sequence: TGTGCCAGCAGTGCTCTACAGGGCCAAGAGACCCAGTACTTC. Its translation is CASSALQGQETQYF.

A note on this clone: The same CDR3 arises from other DNA sequences in this sample as well. The rearrangement links TRBV9 to TRBJ2-2; a weak D match, TRBD2 (5 bases). This CDR3 region has 15 residues. Germline CDR1 is SGDLS and CDR2 is YYNGEE. The V end was cut by 0 bases, the J end by 0 bases, with 6 bases between. CDR3 residues: CASSVAGTNTGELFF. The CDR3 nucleotides read TGTGCCAGCAGCGTAGCCGGGACGAACACCGGGGAGCTGTTTTTT.

The rearrangement links TRBV15 to TRBJ1-2; D remains unclear. CDR3 size: 14 residues. CDR1 and CDR2 (germline): LNHNV, YYDKDF (reference sequence). Trimming removed 0 bases at V and 7 bases at J, with 12 bases between. The CDR3 spells CATSRDLAGFGYTF. For the CDR3, the DNA is TGTGCCACCAGCAGAGATTTGGCGGGGTTTGGCTACACCTTC.

The genes are TRBV5-1 and TRBJ2-1; 9 positions agree with TRBD1. The V gene's germline CDR1 is SGHRS and CDR2 YFSETQ. The V gene end was trimmed by 3 bases and the J gene end by 4 bases; junction bases not matched to a gene: 8. CDR3 size: 16 residues. Here the CDR3 reads CASSSQGTGKYNEQFF. In DNA, the CDR3 is TGCGCCAGCAGCTCGCAGGGGACAGGGAAATACAATGAGCAGTTCTTC.

V usage is TRBV6-6 and J usage is TRBJ2-3, with TRBD1 identical over 9 bases. Germline V lookup: CDR1 MNHNY, CDR2 SVGAGI (reference sequence). The J segment lost 3 bases and the V segment lost 5 bases, leaving 6 bases of the junction unmatched. There are 15 residues in the CDR3. The CDR3 nucleotides read TGTGCCAGCAGTACCGGACAGGGGAGTACAGATACGCAGTATTTT. Translation: CASSTGQGSTDTQYF.

The chain carries TRBV7-9 and TRBJ1-5; D is possibly TRBD1 (6 bases). The CDR3 has 14 residues. Trimming took 7 bases from V and 2 from J, leaving 12 bases between them. Germline V gene sequence: CDR1 SEHNR, CDR2 FQNEAQ (reference sequence). CDR3 coding DNA: TGTGCCAGCACCGGTCCAGGGGGCAATCAGCCCCAGCATTTT. It codes for CASTGPGGNQPQHF.

CDR3 sequence (DNA): TGTGCCAGCAGCGGCCGGGGCGTATTACTCTACGAGCAGTACTTC. Translating gives CASSGRGVLLYEQYF. This chain uses TRBV21-1 with TRBJ2-7. TRBV21-1 is designated a pseudogene. The CDR3 is made up of 15 amino acids.

The chain joins TRBV11-1 to TRBJ2-3; D call uncertain. The CDR3 has 13 amino acids. CDR1 and CDR2 from the germline V gene are SGHAT and FQDESV (reference sequence). V lost 5 bases, J lost 0 bases, and 6 bases lay in between. Here the CDR3 reads CASSRPSTDTQYF. For the CDR3, the DNA is TGTGCCAGCAGCCGCCCCAGCACAGATACGCAGTATTTT.

This clone appeared a single time. The chain links TRBV4-1 to TRBJ2-7; 9 bases fit TRBD1. Unmatched junction bases numbered 4, after V lost 1 base and J lost 3 bases. This CDR3 has 15 amino acids. Germline V gives CDR1 MGHRA, CDR2 YSYEKL. The DNA of the CDR3 is TGCGCCAGCAGCCAAGGGAGGACAGGGGACTACGAGCAGTACTTC. This translates into CASSQGRTGDYEQYF.

This chain uses TRBV7-3 with TRBJ2-6, with D unclear. The CDR3 contains 15 residues. V dropped 1 base and J dropped 0 bases, with 4 bases sitting between them. The germline CDR1 and CDR2 sequences are SGHTA and FQGTGA. This CDR3 reads CASSLSSSGANVLTF. The CDR3 nucleotides are TGTGCCAGCAGCTTAAGTAGCTCTGGGGCCAACGTCCTGACTTTC. Looking up the rest from reference TRBV7-3 and TRBJ2-6 gives the full variable domain: GAGVSQTPSNKVTEKGKYVELRCDPISGHTALYWYRQSLGQGPEFLIYFQGTGAADDSGLPNDRFFAVRPEGSVSTLKIQRTERGDSAVYLCASSLSSSGANVLTFGAGSRLTVL.

CDR3 sequence: CASSLGTGGSEKLFF. In DNA form, the CDR3 reads TGCGCCAGCAGCTTGGGTACAGGGGGCAGTGAAAAACTGTTTTTT. The rearrangement joins TRBV5-1 to TRBJ1-4; TRBD1 matches 9 bases. The V segment lost 0 bases and the J segment 7 bases; nucleotides outside the gene matches: 4. Germline assignment: CDR1 SGHRS and CDR2 YFSETQ. The CDR3 spans 15 residues.

The V and J genes are TRBV5-6 and TRBJ1-1; TRBD1 matches 9 bases. The CDR3 has 13 amino acids. V trimming: 2 bases; J trimming: 5 bases; junction bases outside the gene matches: 1. The germline CDR1 and CDR2 sequences are SGHDT and YYEEEE. The CDR3 nucleotides are TGTGCCAGCAGCTTACAGGGGGCTACTGAAGCTTTCTTT. Translation gives CASSLQGATEAFF.

This chain connects TRBV15 to TRBJ2-7; D is perhaps TRBD2 (6 bases). CDR1 is LNHNV and CDR2 is YYDKDF in the germline V gene (reference sequence). Trimming took 9 bases from V and 2 from J, leaving 14 bases between them. The CDR3 is 13 amino acids. Here the CDR3 DNA reads TGTGCCACGGGAACGGGACTCCCCTACGAGCAGTACTTC. Its translation: CATGTGLPYEQYF.

This clone appeared a few times. The chain is built from TRBV19 and TRBJ1-2, with D unclear. The V gene lost 8 bases and the J gene lost 8 bases, with 18 bases spanning the gap. The CDR3 extends over 13 amino acids. Per germline, CDR1 LNHDA and CDR2 SQIVND (reference sequence). In nucleotides, the CDR3 is TGTGCCAGTCAGGACGGCTCACCATGGGGCTACACCTTC. Its translation: CASQDGSPWGYTF.

This chain connects TRBV10-1 to TRBJ2-2; D might be TRBD1 (6 bases). The V and J ends lost 5 bases and 6 bases respectively, with 13 bases between them. The CDR3 sequence is 14 residues long. The V gene's germline CDR1 is WNHNN and CDR2 SYGVQD (reference sequence). The CDR3 coding sequence is TGCGCCAGCAGTCCCGGGACATCTCCCGGGGAGCTGTTTTTT. This sequence encodes CASSPGTSPGELFF.

The chain has TRBV19 and TRBJ1-1; D gene uncertain. Trimming removed 9 bases from V and 4 bases from J, with 18 bases in between. The CDR3 runs to 14 residues. Germline V gives CDR1 LNHDA, CDR2 SQIVND (reference sequence). The chain's CDR3 is CASRTERASTEAFF. The CDR3 nucleotides read TGTGCCAGCAGAACGGAGAGGGCGTCCACTGAAGCTTTCTTT.

The chain recombines TRBV18 with TRBJ2-5; 7 nucleotides line up with TRBD1. V shed 3 bases, J shed 4 bases, and the junction held 8 bases outside the gene matches. The CDR3 sequence is 15 residues long. Germline values: CDR1 KGHSH, CDR2 LQKENI. CDR3 bases: TGTGCCAGCTCACCCCGAAAAGGGGGCGGAGAGACCCAGTACTTC. As protein: CASSPRKGGGETQYF.

V is TRBV23-1 and J is TRBJ1-4; a weak D match, TRBD1 (6 bases). TRBV23-1 is filed as an ORF, its function uncertain. With 11 bases removed from V and 3 bases from J, the gap between germline ends came to 16 bases. The CDR3 length is 14 residues. The CDR3 DNA is TGCGCCGCAGAGGGGGGGCGCCCTAATGAAAAACTGTTTTTT. This sequence encodes CAAEGGRPNEKLFF.

The CDR3 sequence is CASRTGGNTEAFF. In DNA form, the CDR3 reads TGTGCCAGTAGAACAGGAGGAAACACTGAAGCTTTCTTT. The chain carries TRBV19 and TRBJ1-1; perhaps TRBD1 as D (5 bases). Between the trimmed V and J ends, which lost 6 bases and 2 bases, there was a span of 10 bases. Germline CDR1 LNHDA, CDR2 SQIVND (reference sequence). This CDR3 region has 13 residues.